This TCR beta chain was obtained from a study of identical twins. Study outcomes and limitations: Out-of-frame sharing of TCR alpha in monozygotic twins was underestimated by models.

As for this clonotype: Antigen: not known.

Template switching, a step in the protocol, added a universal primer site, and cDNA carried unique molecular identifiers. TCRdb called the 5' RACE reads again in MiXCR, with one record for every CDR3 protein. The table lists hundreds of thousands of distinct CDR3 sequences, 8.6% of them singletons. The same data also went into a second study, on yellow fever vaccine responses in identical twins.

What was sequenced was PBMCs. The origin of this receptor is a woman between 18 and 30 years old in good health.

The CDR3 protein is CATSTSGANVLTF. As DNA, the CDR3 is TGTGCCACCAGCACCTCTGGGGCCAACGTCCTGACTTTC. The rearrangement joins TRBV24-1 to TRBJ2-6; D unresolved. Germline CDR1 KGHDR, CDR2 SFDVKD. V was clipped by 7 bases and J by 0 bases, with 3 bases between them. CDR3 length equals 13 residues.